What follows are 30 T cell receptor beta chains derived from one specimen sequenced in a study of molecular identifiers for immune sequencing clone quantification. Each CDR3 protein gets one entry after TCRdb re-called the PCR reads with MiXCR. The table has roughly 93,000 distinct CDR3 sequences, roughly 23% seen once. Sequencing was performed on naive CD8+ T cells from blood, with Jurkat cell RNA spiked in. Subset specified: FACS-sorted CD8+CD4-CCR7+CD45RA+ naive T cells. The receptors here all came from a human donor in good health. Some libraries in this study had Jurkat cell RNA spiked in.

This clonotype has more than one count but fewer than ten. The V gene is TRBV4-1, the J gene TRBJ2-1; D is unresolved. The CDR3 has 12 amino acids. The V and J ends lost 4 bases and 12 bases respectively, with 13 bases between them. Germline lookup yields CDR1 MGHRA and CDR2 YSYEKL. DNA of the CDR3: TGCGCCAGCAGCCCGGAGACGGGCAGGCAGTTCTTC. Translated: CASSPETGRQFF.

This clonotype was recorded many times. This chain joins TRBV6-2 or TRBV6-3 and TRBJ1-2, with D uncertain. Trimming cost V 2 bases and J 10 bases, with 11 bases left between them. This CDR3 region has 12 residues. The germline V gene has CDR1 MNHEY and CDR2 SVGEGT. In nucleotides, the CDR3 is TGTGCCAGCAGTTACGAGTCTGGGGACTACACCTTC. Residues: CASSYESGDYTF.

With respect to this clonotype: A single base separates this from a much larger clone, so it may be a read error. This rearrangement joins TRBV4-1 to TRBJ1-2; a possible D gene is TRBD1 (5 bases). Trimming took off 1 base at V and 13 bases at J, with 19 bases between the two ends. This CDR3 is 14 amino acids long. Germline CDR1 MGHRA, CDR2 YSYEKL. The CDR3 DNA is TGCGCCAGCAGCCAAGTGGGGCCGACGGCTATAGGCACCTTC. Translating gives CASSQVGPTAIGTF.

The count of this clonotype is one. Given a much more abundant clone one base away, this may be a read error. The V call is TRBV28, the J call TRBJ1-2; no clear D gene. The CDR3 runs 13 residues. Germline V gene sequence: CDR1 MDHEN, CDR2 SYDVKM. V was clipped by 1 base and J by 9 bases, with 12 bases between them. The CDR3 DNA sequence: TGTGCCAGCAGTTTATATGGAACGAGTAGCTACACCTTC. Its protein product is CASSLYGTSSYTF.

In DNA form, the CDR3 reads TGTGCCAGCAGTTCCCCTACAGGAGACCCCTCCACAGATACGCAGTATTTT. Its translation is CASSSPTGDPSTDTQYF. V usage is TRBV27 and J usage is TRBJ2-3; D may be TRBD1 (5 bases). The CDR3 contains 17 residues. V was shortened by 4 bases and J by 2 bases, with 19 bases between the two germline ends. CDR1 and CDR2 (germline): MNHEY, SMNVEV (reference sequence).

This clonotype was seen more than once but under ten times. V gene TRBV4-3 combines with J gene TRBJ2-2, with TRBD1 matching 8 bases. The germline V gene has CDR1 LGHNA and CDR2 YSLEER. The junction had 5 bases not matched to a gene; V was cut back by 3 bases and J by 5 bases. CDR3 length: 15 amino acids. The CDR3 DNA reads TGCGCCAGCAGCCAGGACAGGGTTTTGACCGGGGAGCTGTTTTTT. Residues: CASSQDRVLTGELFF.

This clonotype was seen a handful of times. This rearrangement joins TRBV28 to TRBJ2-3; no clear D gene. Trimming took off 6 bases at V and 6 bases at J, with 10 bases between the two ends. Germline V gene data show CDR1 as MDHEN and CDR2 as SYDVKM. The CDR3 has 12 amino acids. DNA for the CDR3: TGTGCCAGCAGGGATGATCAGGATACGCAGTATTTT. Translation gives CASRDDQDTQYF.

The rearrangement links TRBV27 to TRBJ1-1; D is unresolved. The CDR3 length is 15 residues. V lost 0 bases to trimming and J lost 0 bases, with 8 bases between them. Germline CDR1 MNHEY, CDR2 SMNVEV (reference sequence). CDR3 protein: CASSLSPAMNTEAFF. CDR3 nucleotide sequence: TGTGCCAGCAGTTTATCGCCAGCGATGAACACTGAAGCTTTCTTT.

This rearrangement joins TRBV13 to TRBJ2-3; 14 positions agree with TRBD2. This CDR3 spans 19 amino acids. The V gene's germline CDR1 is PRHDT and CDR2 FYEKMQ (reference sequence). V was pared by 4 bases and J by 2 bases, with 11 bases of the junction left unmatched. Here the CDR3 reads CASSSVGLAGGRDTDTQYF. In nucleotides, the CDR3 is TGTGCCAGCAGCTCCGTCGGACTAGCGGGGGGTCGGGACACAGATACGCAGTATTTT. Using reference TRBV13 and TRBJ2-3 for the parts outside the CDR3, the full variable domain is AAGVIQSPRHLIKEKRETATLKCYPIPRHDTVYWYQQGPGQDPQFLISFYEKMQSDKGSIPDRFSAQQFSDYHSELNMSSLELGDSALYFCASSSVGLAGGRDTDTQYFGPGTRLTVL.

The chain couples TRBV12-3 or TRBV12-4 to TRBJ1-5, with D maybe TRBD1 (5 bases). This CDR3 region has 14 residues. The V end lost 3 bases, the J end lost 4 bases, and 10 bases lay between the germline ends. The CDR3 here is CASSLGRTNQPQHF. Here the CDR3 DNA reads TGTGCCAGCAGTTTGGGGCGGACAAATCAGCCCCAGCATTTT.

The chain has TRBV5-6 and TRBJ1-1; 9 bases fit TRBD1. Germline CDR1 SGHDT, CDR2 YYEEEE. This CDR3 has 12 residues. Trimming cost V 3 bases and J 14 bases; bases outside gene matches: 8. CDR3 protein: CASSWGTGFYFF. The CDR3 region has the DNA TGTGCCAGCAGCTGGGGGACAGGGTTTTACTTCTTT.

In the case of this clonotype: This may arise from a read error, as a much more abundant clone is one base away. Since no conserved phenylalanine or tryptophan closes the CDR3, a read error is the likely cause. This chain connects TRBV2 to TRBJ2-5; 11 bases are shared with TRBD2. Germline V gene sequence: CDR1 SNHLY, CDR2 FYNNEI. This CDR3 is 16 amino acids long. The junction had 14 bases not matched to a gene; V was cut back by 5 bases and J by 9 bases. The CDR3 DNA reads as TGTGCCAGCAGTCTGCGGACTAGCGGGCCCGGGTTGGCCCAGTACTAC. Translated: CASSLRTSGPGLAQYY.

As DNA, the CDR3 is TGTGCCAGCAGCGCCGATAGATCCGGGACGTTGTTGGAGCAGTACTTC. This translates into CASSADRSGTLLEQYF. The J gene is TRBJ2-7, the V gene TRBV9; TRBD1 or TRBD2 may be the D gene (5 bases each). This CDR3 is built from 16 residues. The germline V gene has CDR1 SGDLS and CDR2 YYNGEE. Trimming left V 3 bases short and J 7 bases short, with 23 bases between.

This clonotype was counted at least ten times. The rearrangement uses TRBV7-9 and TRBJ2-2; TRBD1 matches 7 bases. V shed 2 bases, J shed 3 bases, and the junction held 3 bases outside the gene matches. The V gene's germline CDR1 is SEHNR and CDR2 FQNEAQ (reference sequence). CDR3 length: 15 amino acids. CDR3 nucleotide sequence: TGTGCCAGCAGCTTACAACAGGGGTACACCGGGGAGCTGTTTTTT. This sequence encodes CASSLQQGYTGELFF.

This clonotype appeared many times. This chain connects TRBV5-6 to TRBJ2-7, with D uncertain. Germline CDR1 reads SGHDT; CDR2 reads YYEEEE. This CDR3 has 15 residues. Trimming took 0 bases from V and 3 from J, leaving 13 bases between them. CDR3 DNA sequence: TGTGCCAGCAGCTTGGGACCCCAAGGCGGCTACGAGCAGTACTTC. Encoded protein: CASSLGPQGGYEQYF.

The rearrangement uses TRBV12-3 or TRBV12-4 and TRBJ2-1; D unclear. The length of the CDR3 is 11 residues. With 6 bases removed from V and 9 bases from J, the gap between germline ends came to 9 bases. The CDR3 DNA sequence: TGTGCCAGCAGATCGAACAGTGAGCAGTTCTTC. Protein: CASRSNSEQFF.

This clonotype was seen a handful of times. The chain has TRBV29-1 and TRBJ2-1; 7 bases are a match to TRBD2. Germline V gene data show CDR1 as SQVTM and CDR2 as ANQGSEA. V lost 4 bases and J lost 2; bases outside the gene matches: 5. The CDR3 extends over 14 amino acids. The CDR3, as DNA: TGCAGCGTTGTGGGGGGGAGGGCCTACAATGAGCAGTTCTTC. Residues: CSVVGGRAYNEQFF.

In this sample, this clonotype turned up many times. This rearrangement joins TRBV4-3 to TRBJ2-1; D tentatively reads TRBD1 or TRBD2 (5 bases each). Trimming cost V 3 bases and J 0 bases, with 9 bases left between them. CDR3 length: 15 residues. Looked up from germline, CDR1 is LGHNA and CDR2 is YSLEER. The CDR3 here is CASSQGRSSYNEQFF. CDR3 coding DNA: TGCGCCAGCAGCCAGGGACGTAGCTCCTACAATGAGCAGTTCTTC.

In its sample, this clonotype was seen a few times. The CDR3 loop is CASSSRTGELFF. CDR3 nucleotides: TGTGCCAGCAGTTCCAGAACCGGGGAGCTGTTTTTT. The chain combines TRBV12-3 or TRBV12-4 with TRBJ2-2; D is uncertain. The CDR3 loop spans 12 amino acids. V lost 4 bases, J lost 5 bases, and 5 bases lay in between.

This clonotype was observed a few times. The chain carries TRBV7-2 and TRBJ2-7; the D gene is possibly TRBD1 (5 bases). With 3 bases removed from V and 4 bases from J, the gap between germline ends came to 13 bases. There are 14 residues in the CDR3. The germline V gene has CDR1 SGHTA and CDR2 FQGNSA. CDR3 protein: CASSFAGLGYEQYF. In nucleotides, the CDR3 is TGTGCCAGCAGCTTTGCAGGGTTAGGGTACGAGCAGTACTTC.

This clonotype was recorded many times. The rearrangement links TRBV12-3 or TRBV12-4 to TRBJ1-1; 8 positions agree with TRBD1. V lost 8 bases, J lost 5 bases, and 10 bases stayed unmatched. The CDR3 is 14 residues long. CDR3 loop: CASQGQGAGTEAFF. CDR3 bases: TGTGCCAGCCAAGGGCAGGGGGCAGGAACTGAAGCTTTCTTT.

Comment on this clonotype: A much larger clone lies a single base off, so this may be a read error. In this CDR3 the conserved last residue, phenylalanine or tryptophan, is missing, so a read error is likely. V and J are TRBV5-6 and TRBJ2-4; no definite D call. Looked up from germline, CDR1 is SGHDT and CDR2 is YYEEEE. The CDR3 runs to 14 residues. V was trimmed by 0 bases and J by 2 bases, leaving 6 bases between them. CDR3 in DNA: TGTGCCAGCAGCTTGGCGACCACCAAAAACATTCAGTACCTC. Its translation: CASSLATTKNIQYL.

This clonotype was seen many times. The chain couples TRBV4-3 to TRBJ2-7, with 8 bases lining up with TRBD1. Germline CDR1 LGHNA, CDR2 YSLEER. V shed 2 bases and J 3 bases; nucleotides not matched to a gene: 6. The CDR3 consists of 15 residues. CDR3 DNA sequence: TGCGCCAGCAGCCAAATGCAGGGGGCTTTCTACGAGCAGTACTTC. Protein: CASSQMQGAFYEQYF.

This clonotype was counted ten times or more. CDR3 amino acids: CASSVPSGPTDTQYF. The DNA for the CDR3 is TGTGCCAGCAGCGTTCCCAGCGGACCCACAGATACGCAGTATTTT. The V call is TRBV9, the J call TRBJ2-3, with D perhaps TRBD2 (5 bases). Germline V gene data show CDR1 as SGDLS and CDR2 as YYNGEE. Trimming pared 2 bases from V and 2 bases from J, leaving 12 bases between. The CDR3 extends over 15 amino acids.

The chain carries TRBV6-2 or TRBV6-3 and TRBJ2-7, with D maybe TRBD2 (6 bases). Germline V gene lookup returns CDR1 MNHEY and CDR2 SVGEGT. Between the trimmed V and J ends, which lost 6 bases and 5 bases, there was a span of 20 bases. The CDR3 is 15 amino acids. The CDR3 loop is CASSPGTGVEHEQYF. CDR3 nucleotide sequence: TGTGCCAGCAGCCCCGGGACGGGGGTAGAGCACGAGCAGTACTTC.

The chain is built from TRBV5-1 and TRBJ2-1; D may be TRBD1 (6 bases). Germline CDR1 and CDR2: SGHRS and YFSETQ. The V end lost 1 base, the J end lost 0 bases, and 11 bases lay between the germline ends. The CDR3 is 16 amino acids. This CDR3 reads CASSLMQGSSYNEQFF. The CDR3 coding sequence is TGCGCCAGCAGCTTGATGCAGGGGAGCTCCTACAATGAGCAGTTCTTC.

Many counts were recorded for this clonotype. The chain uses TRBV4-1 and TRBJ1-1; D gene unclear. The CDR3 spans 15 residues. Trimming shortened V by 10 bases and J by 0 bases, and 18 bases separated the two germline ends. Germline loops: CDR1 MGHRA, CDR2 YSYEKL. CDR3 amino acids: CATKYGEQLNTEAFF. The CDR3, as DNA: TGCGCCACTAAATACGGAGAGCAATTGAACACTGAAGCTTTCTTT.

Ten or more counts support this clonotype. The chain is built from TRBV12-3 or TRBV12-4 and TRBJ2-2, with D maybe TRBD2 (5 bases). The CDR3 spans 14 residues. V lost 7 bases and J 11 bases, leaving 20 bases between the germline ends. The CDR3 protein is CASTPGEAPRELFF. In nucleotides, the CDR3 is TGTGCCAGCACCCCCGGGGAAGCACCCCGTGAGCTGTTTTTT.

The table lists this clonotype with a few counts. The V and J genes are TRBV29-1 and TRBJ2-5, with 7 bases that match TRBD2. Germline V gives CDR1 SQVTM, CDR2 ANQGSEA. With 7 bases clipped from V and 0 bases from J, the junction kept 17 bases outside the gene matches. The CDR3 extends over 17 amino acids. CDR3 sequence reads: CSGGGVTSSAYQETQYF. In DNA form, the CDR3 reads TGCAGCGGGGGGGGGGTGACTAGTTCGGCCTACCAAGAGACCCAGTACTTC.

As for this clonotype: The final CDR3 position lacks the conserved phenylalanine or tryptophan, pointing to a likely read error. The chain is built from TRBV6-5 and TRBJ1-1; 8 nucleotides align to TRBD1. The CDR3 sequence is 16 residues long. From germline, CDR1 is MNHEY and CDR2 SVGAGI. With V trimmed by 0 bases and J by 0 bases, 3 bases remained unmatched. The CDR3 region has the DNA TGTGCCAGCAGTTACTCGAGGACAGGGATGAACACTGAAGCTTTCCTT. It specifies CASSYSRTGMNTEAFL.